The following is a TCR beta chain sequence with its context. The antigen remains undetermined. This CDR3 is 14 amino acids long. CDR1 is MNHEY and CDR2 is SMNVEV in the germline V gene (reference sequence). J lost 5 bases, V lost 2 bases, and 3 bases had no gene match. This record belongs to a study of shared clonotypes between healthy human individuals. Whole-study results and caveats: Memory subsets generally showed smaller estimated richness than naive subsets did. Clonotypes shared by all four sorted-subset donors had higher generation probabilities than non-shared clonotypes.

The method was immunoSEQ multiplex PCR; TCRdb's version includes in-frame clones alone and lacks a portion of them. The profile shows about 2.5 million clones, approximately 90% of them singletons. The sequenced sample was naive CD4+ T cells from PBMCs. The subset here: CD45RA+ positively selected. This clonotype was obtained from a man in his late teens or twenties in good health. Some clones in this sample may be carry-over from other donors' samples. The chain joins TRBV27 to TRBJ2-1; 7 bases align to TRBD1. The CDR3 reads CASSLRTGNNEQFF. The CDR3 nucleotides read TGTGCCAGCAGTTTAAGGACAGGAAACAATGAGCAGTTCTTC.